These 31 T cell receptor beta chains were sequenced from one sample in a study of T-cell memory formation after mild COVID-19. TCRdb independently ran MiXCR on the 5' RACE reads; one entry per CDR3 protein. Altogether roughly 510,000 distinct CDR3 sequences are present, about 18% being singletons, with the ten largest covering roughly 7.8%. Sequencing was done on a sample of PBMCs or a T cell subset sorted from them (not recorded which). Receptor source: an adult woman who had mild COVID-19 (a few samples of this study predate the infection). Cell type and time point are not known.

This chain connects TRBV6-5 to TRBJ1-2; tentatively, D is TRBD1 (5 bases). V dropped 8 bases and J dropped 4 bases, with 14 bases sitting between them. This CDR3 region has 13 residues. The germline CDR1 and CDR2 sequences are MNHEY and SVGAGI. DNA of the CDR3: TGTGCCAGCTCGGTAACAGGAATCTATGGCTACACCTTC. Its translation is CASSVTGIYGYTF.

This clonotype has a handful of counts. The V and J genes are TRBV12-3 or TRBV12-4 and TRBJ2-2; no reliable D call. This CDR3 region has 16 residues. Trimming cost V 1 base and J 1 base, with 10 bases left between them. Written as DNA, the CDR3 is TGTGCCAGCAGTTTAGTTGGCAGAGGGAACACCGGGGAGCTGTTTTTT. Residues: CASSLVGRGNTGELFF.

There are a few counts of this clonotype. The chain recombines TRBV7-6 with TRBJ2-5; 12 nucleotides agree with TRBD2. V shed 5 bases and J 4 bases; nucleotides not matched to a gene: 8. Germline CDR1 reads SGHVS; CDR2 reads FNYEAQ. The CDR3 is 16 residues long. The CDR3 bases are TGTGCCAGCAGCCCCCGTTTACTAGCGGGAGGAGAGACCCAGTACTTC. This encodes CASSPRLLAGGETQYF.

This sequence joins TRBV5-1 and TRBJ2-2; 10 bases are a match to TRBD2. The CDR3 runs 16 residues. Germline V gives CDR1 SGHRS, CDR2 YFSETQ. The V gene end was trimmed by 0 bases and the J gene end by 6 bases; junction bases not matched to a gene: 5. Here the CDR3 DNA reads TGCGCCAGCAGCTTGGTTCCTAGCGGGGGCCCCGGGGAGCTGTTTTTT. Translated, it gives CASSLVPSGGPGELFF.

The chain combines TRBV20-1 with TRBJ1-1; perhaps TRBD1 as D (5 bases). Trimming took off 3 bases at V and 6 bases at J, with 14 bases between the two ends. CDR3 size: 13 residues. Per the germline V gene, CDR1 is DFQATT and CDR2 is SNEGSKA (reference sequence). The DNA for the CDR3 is TGCAGTGCTAGGAGGTCCGGGGGGGCTGAAGCTTTCTTT. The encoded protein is CSARRSGGAEAFF.

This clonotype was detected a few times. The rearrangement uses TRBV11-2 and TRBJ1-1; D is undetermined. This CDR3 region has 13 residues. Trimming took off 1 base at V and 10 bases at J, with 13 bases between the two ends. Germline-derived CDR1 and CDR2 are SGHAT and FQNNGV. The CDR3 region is CASSLAERTGAFF. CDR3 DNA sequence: TGTGCCAGCAGCTTAGCGGAGAGAACGGGAGCTTTCTTT.

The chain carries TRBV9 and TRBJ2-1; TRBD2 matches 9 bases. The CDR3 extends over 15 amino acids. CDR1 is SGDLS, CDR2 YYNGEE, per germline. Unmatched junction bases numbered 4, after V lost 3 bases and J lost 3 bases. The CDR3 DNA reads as TGTGCCAGCAGCGCTAGCGGGGTTTACTACAATGAGCAGTTCTTC. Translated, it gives CASSASGVYYNEQFF.

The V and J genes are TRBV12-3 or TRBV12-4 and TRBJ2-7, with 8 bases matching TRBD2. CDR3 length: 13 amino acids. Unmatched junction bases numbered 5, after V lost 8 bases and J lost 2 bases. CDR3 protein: CASAPSGPYEQYF. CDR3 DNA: TGTGCCAGCGCGCCTAGCGGGCCCTACGAGCAGTACTTC.

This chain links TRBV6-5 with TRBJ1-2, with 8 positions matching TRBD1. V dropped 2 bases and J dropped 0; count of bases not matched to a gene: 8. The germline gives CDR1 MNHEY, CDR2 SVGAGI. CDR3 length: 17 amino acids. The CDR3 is CASSYDLPGQANYGYTF. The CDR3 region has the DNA TGTGCCAGCAGTTACGACTTACCGGGACAGGCTAACTATGGCTACACCTTC.

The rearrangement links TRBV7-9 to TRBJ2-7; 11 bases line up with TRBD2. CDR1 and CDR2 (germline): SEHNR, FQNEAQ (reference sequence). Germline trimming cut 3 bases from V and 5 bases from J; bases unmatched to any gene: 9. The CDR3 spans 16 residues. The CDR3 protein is CASSLTSGKGLDEQYF. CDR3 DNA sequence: TGTGCCAGCAGCTTGACTAGCGGGAAAGGATTAGACGAGCAGTACTTC.

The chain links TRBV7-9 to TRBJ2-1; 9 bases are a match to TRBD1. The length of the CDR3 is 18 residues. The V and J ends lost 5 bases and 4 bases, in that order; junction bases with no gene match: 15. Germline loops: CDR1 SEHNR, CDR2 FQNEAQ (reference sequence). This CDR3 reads CASSPGQGKQSRYNEQFF. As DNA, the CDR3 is TGTGCCAGCAGCCCGGGACAGGGAAAACAGAGTAGGTACAATGAGCAGTTCTTC.

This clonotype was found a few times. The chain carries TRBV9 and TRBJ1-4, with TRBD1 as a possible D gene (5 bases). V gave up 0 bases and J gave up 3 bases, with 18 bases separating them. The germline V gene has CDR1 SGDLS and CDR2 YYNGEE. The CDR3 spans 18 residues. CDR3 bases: TGTGCCAGCAGCGTAGCTTCGGAGGGGTTGGATTCTAATGAAAAACTGTTTTTT. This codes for CASSVASEGLDSNEKLFF. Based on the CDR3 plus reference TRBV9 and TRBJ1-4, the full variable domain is DSGVTQTPKHLITATGQRVTLRCSPRSGDLSVYWYQQSLDQGLQFLIQYYNGEERAKGNILERFSAQQFPDLHSELNLSSLELGDSALYFCASSVASEGLDSNEKLFFGSGTQLSVL.

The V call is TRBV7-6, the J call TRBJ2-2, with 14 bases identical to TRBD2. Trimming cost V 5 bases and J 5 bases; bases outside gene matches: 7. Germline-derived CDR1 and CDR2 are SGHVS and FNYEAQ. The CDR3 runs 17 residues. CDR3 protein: CASSKGLAGGDTGELFF. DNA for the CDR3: TGTGCCAGCAGCAAAGGACTAGCGGGAGGTGATACCGGGGAGCTGTTTTTT.

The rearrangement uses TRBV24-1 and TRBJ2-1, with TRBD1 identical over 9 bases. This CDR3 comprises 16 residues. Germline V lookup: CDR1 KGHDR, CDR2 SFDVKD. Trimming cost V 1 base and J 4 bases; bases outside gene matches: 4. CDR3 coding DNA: TGTGCCACCAGTGATTTCCGGGACAGGGCTTACAATGAGCAGTTCTTC. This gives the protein CATSDFRDRAYNEQFF.

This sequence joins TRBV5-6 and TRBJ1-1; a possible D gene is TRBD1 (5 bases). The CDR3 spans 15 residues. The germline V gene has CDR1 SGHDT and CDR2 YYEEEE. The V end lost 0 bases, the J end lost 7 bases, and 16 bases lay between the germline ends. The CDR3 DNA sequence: TGTGCCAGCAGCTTGGGGCCCCCAACGGGGGGTGAAGCTTTCTTT. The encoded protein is CASSLGPPTGGEAFF.

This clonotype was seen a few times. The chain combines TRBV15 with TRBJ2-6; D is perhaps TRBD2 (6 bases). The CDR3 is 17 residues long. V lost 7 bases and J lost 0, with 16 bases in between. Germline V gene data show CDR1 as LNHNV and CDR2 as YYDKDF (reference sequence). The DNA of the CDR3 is TGTGCCACCACGGAGGGGATCCACCTCTCTGGGGCCAACGTCCTGACTTTC. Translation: CATTEGIHLSGANVLTF.

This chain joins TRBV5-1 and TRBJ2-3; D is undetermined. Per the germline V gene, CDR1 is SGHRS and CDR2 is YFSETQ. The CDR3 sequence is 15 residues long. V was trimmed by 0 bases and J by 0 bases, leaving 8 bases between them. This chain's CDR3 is CASSLDPHSTDTQYF. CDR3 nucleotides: TGCGCCAGCAGCTTGGACCCCCACAGCACAGATACGCAGTATTTT.

DNA for the CDR3: TGTGCCAGCAGTTATGGGCAGAGCACAGATACGCAGTATTTT. Translation gives CASSYGQSTDTQYF. This chain links TRBV6-5 with TRBJ2-3; D gene uncertain. The V end was cut by 3 bases, the J end by 0 bases, with 7 bases between. Germline CDR1 is MNHEY and CDR2 is SVGAGI. The CDR3 length is 14 residues.

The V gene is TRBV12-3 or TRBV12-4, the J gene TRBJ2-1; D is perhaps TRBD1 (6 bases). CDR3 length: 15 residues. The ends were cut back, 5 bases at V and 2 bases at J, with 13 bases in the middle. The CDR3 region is CASSPGTTAYNEQFF. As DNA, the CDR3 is TGTGCCAGCAGTCCCGGGACAACCGCCTACAATGAGCAGTTCTTC.

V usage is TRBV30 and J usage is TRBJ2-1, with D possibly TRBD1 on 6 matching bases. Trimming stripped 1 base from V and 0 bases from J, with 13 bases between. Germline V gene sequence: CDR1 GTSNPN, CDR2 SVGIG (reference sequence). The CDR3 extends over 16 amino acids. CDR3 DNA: TGTGCCTGGAGTGGAGGGACATCGAGCTCCTACAATGAGCAGTTCTTC. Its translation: CAWSGGTSSSYNEQFF.

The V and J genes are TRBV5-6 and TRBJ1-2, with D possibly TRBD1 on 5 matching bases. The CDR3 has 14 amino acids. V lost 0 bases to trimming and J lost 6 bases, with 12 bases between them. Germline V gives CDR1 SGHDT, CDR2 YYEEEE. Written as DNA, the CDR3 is TGTGCCAGCAGCTTGGTCCAGGGACGGGATGGCTACACCTTC. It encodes CASSLVQGRDGYTF.

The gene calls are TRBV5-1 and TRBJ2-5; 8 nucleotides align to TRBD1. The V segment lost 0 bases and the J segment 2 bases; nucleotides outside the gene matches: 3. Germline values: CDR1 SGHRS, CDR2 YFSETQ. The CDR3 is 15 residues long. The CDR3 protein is CASSLGTGLQETQYF. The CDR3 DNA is TGCGCCAGCAGCTTGGGGACAGGGCTTCAAGAGACCCAGTACTTC.

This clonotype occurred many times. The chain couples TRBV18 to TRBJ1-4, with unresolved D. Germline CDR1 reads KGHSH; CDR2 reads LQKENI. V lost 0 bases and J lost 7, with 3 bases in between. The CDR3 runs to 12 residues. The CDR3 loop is CASSPPGEKLFF. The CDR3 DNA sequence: TGTGCCAGCTCACCACCGGGTGAAAAACTGTTTTTT.

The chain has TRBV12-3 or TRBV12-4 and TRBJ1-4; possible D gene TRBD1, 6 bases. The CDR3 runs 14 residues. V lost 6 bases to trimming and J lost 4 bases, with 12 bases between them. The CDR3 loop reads CASSLQGLNEKLFF. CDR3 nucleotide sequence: TGTGCCAGCAGCCTCCAGGGGCTTAATGAAAAACTGTTTTTT.

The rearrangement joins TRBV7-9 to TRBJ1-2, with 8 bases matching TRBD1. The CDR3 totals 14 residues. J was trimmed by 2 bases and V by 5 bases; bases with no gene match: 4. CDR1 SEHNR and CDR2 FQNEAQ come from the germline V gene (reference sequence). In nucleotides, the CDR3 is TGTGCCAGCAGCCAGACAGGGGTCAACTATGGCTACACCTTC. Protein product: CASSQTGVNYGYTF.

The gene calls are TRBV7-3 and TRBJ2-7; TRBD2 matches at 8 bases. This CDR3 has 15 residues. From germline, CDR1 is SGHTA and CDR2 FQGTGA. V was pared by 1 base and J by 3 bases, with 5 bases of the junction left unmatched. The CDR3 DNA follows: TGTGCCAGCAGCTTAAGACCGGGACTAGACTACGAGCAGTACTTC. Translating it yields CASSLRPGLDYEQYF.

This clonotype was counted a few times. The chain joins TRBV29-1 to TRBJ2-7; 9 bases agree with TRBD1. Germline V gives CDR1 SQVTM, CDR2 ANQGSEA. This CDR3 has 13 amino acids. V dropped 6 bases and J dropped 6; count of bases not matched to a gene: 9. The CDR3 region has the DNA TGCAGCGTGGGGACAGGGAGGTCAGGCGAGCAGTACTTC. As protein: CSVGTGRSGEQYF.

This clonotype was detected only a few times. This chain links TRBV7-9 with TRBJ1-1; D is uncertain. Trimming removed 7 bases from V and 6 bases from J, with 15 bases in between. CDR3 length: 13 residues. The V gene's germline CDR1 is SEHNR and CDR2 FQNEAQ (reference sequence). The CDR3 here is CASTNSGRAEAFF. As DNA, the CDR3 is TGTGCCAGCACCAATTCAGGCCGGGCTGAAGCTTTCTTT.

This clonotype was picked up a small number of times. The CDR3 DNA sequence: TGTGCCAGCAGCCCAGCTTCACTAGCGGAGCAGTTCTTC. Its translation: CASSPASLAEQFF. The V call is TRBV7-6, the J call TRBJ2-1; 7 bases map to TRBD2. CDR1 SGHVS and CDR2 FNYEAQ come from the germline V gene. The V gene end was trimmed by 5 bases and the J gene end by 10 bases; junction bases not matched to a gene: 8. The CDR3 runs 13 residues. Looking up the rest from reference TRBV7-6 and TRBJ2-1 gives the full variable domain: GAGVSQSPRYKVTKRGQDVALRCDPISGHVSLYWYRQALGQGPEFLTYFNYEAQQDKSGLPNDRFSAERPEGSISTLTIQRTEQRDSAMYRCASSPASLAEQFFGPGTRLTVL.

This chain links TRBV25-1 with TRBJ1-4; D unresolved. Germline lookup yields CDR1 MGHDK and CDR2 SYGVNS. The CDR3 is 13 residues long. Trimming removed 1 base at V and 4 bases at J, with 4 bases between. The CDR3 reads CASSEFGNEKLFF. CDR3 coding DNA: TGTGCCAGCAGTGAATTCGGTAATGAAAAACTGTTTTTT.

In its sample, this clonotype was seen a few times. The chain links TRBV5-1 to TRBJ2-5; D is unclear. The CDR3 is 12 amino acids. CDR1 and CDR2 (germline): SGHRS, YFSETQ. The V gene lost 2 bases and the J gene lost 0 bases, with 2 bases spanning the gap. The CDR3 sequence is CASSFNQETQYF. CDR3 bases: TGCGCCAGCAGCTTCAACCAAGAGACCCAGTACTTC.